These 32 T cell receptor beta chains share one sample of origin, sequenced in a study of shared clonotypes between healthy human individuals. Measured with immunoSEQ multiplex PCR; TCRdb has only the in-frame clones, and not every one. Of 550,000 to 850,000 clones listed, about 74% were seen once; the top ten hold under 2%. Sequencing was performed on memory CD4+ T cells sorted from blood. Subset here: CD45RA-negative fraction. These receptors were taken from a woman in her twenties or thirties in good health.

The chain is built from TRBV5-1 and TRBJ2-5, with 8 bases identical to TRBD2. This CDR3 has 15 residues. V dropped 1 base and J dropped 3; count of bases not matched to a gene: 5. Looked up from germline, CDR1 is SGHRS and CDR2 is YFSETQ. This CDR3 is CASSLSQRGKETQYF. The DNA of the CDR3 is TGCGCCAGCAGCTTGTCCCAGCGGGGGAAAGAGACCCAGTACTTC.

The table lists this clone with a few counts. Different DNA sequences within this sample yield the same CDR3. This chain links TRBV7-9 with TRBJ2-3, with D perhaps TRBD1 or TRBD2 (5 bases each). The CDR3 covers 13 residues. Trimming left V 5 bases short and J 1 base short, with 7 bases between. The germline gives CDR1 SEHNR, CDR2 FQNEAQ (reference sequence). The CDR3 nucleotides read TGTGCCAGCAGCCTGGGGGGCACAGATACGCAGTATTTT. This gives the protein CASSLGGTDTQYF.

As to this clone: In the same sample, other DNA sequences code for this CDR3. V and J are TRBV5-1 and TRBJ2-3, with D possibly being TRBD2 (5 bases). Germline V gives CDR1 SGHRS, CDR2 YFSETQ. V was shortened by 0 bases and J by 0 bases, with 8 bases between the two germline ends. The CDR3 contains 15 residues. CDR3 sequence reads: CASSLASGSTDTQYF. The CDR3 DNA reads TGCGCCAGCAGCTTGGCAAGCGGTAGCACAGATACGCAGTATTTT.

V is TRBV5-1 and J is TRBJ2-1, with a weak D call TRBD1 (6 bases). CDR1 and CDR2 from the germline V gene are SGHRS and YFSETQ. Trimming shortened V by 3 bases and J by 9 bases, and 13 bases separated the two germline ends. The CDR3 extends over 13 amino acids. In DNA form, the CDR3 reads TGCGCCAGCAGCTCGGAACAGGGTGTTGAGCAGTTCTTC. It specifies CASSSEQGVEQFF.

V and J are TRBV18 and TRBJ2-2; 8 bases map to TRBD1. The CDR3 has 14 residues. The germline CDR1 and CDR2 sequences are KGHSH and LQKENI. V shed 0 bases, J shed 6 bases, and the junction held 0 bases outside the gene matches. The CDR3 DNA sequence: TGTGCCAGCTCACCACCGACAGGGGCCGGGGAGCTGTTTTTT. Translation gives CASSPPTGAGELFF.

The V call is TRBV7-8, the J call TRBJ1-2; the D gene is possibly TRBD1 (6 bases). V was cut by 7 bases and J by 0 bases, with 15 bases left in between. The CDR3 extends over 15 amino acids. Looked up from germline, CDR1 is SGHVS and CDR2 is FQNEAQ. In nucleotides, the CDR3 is TGTGCCAGCATGACCGTACAGGGAGCTAACTATGGCTACACCTTC. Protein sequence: CASMTVQGANYGYTF.

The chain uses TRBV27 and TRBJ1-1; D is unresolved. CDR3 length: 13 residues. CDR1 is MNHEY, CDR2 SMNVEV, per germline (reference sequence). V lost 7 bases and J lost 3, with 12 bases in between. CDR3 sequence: CASTAGAYTEAFF. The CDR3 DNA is TGTGCCAGCACCGCGGGAGCATACACTGAAGCTTTCTTT.

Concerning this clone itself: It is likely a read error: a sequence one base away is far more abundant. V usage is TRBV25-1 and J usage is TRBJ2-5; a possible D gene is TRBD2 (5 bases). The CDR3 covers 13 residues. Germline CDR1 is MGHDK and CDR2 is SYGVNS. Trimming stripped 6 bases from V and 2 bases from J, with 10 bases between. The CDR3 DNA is TGTGCCAGCAGGACGGGATTACAAGAGACCCAGTACTTC. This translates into CASRTGLQETQYF.

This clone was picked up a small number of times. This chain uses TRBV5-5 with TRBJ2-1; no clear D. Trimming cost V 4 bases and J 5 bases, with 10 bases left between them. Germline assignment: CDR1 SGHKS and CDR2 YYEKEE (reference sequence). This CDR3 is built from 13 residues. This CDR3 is CASSLATHNEQFF. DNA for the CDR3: TGTGCCAGCAGCCTCGCGACTCACAATGAGCAGTTCTTC.

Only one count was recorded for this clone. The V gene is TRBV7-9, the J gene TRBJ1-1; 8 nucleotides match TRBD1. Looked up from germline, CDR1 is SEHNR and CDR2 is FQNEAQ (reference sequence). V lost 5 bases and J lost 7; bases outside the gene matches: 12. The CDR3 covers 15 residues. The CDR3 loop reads CASSPGQGTAGEAFF. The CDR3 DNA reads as TGTGCCAGCAGCCCCGGACAGGGCACCGCTGGTGAAGCTTTCTTT.

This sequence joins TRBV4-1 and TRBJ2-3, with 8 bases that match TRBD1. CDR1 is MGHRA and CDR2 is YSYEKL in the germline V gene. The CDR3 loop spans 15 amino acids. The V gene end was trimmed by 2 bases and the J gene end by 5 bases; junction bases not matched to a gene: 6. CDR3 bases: TGCGCCAGCAGCCAACTGACAGGGGTTGTAGATACGCAGTATTTT. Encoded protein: CASSQLTGVVDTQYF.

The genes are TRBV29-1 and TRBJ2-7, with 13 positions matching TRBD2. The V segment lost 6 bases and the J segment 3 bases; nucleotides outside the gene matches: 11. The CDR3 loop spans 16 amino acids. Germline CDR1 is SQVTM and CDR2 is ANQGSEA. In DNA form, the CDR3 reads TGCAGCGTGAAAAAGGGACTAGCGGGAATTGGCTACGAGCAGTACTTC. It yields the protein CSVKKGLAGIGYEQYF.

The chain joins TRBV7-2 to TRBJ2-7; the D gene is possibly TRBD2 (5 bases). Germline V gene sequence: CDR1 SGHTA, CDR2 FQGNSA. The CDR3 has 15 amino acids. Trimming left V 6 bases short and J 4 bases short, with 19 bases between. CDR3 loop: CASSPWVGSIYEQYF. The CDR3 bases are TGTGCCAGCAGTCCCTGGGTGGGGAGTATTTACGAGCAGTACTTC.

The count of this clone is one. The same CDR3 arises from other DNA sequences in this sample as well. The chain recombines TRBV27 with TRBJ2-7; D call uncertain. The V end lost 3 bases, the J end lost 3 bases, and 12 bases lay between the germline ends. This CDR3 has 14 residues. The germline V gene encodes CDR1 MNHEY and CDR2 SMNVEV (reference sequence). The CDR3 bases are TGTGCCAGCAGTTTCTCCCCGACGCGCTACGAGCAGTACTTC. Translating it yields CASSFSPTRYEQYF.

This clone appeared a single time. CDR3 sequence: CASSQSGDTQYF. The CDR3 DNA reads as TGTGCCAGCAGTCAATCCGGGGACACGCAGTATTTT. V gene TRBV7-9 combines with J gene TRBJ2-3; D possibly matches TRBD1 or TRBD2 (5 bases each). The length of the CDR3 is 12 residues. The ends were cut back, 6 bases at V and 9 bases at J, with 13 bases in the middle. Germline CDR1 SEHNR, CDR2 FQNEAQ (reference sequence).

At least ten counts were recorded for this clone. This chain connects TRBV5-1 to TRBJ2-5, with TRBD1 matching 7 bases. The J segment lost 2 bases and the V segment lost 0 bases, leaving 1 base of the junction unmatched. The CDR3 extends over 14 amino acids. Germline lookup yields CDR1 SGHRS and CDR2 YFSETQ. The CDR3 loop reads CASSLEGQQETQYF. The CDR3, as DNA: TGCGCCAGCAGCTTGGAGGGACAGCAAGAGACCCAGTACTTC.

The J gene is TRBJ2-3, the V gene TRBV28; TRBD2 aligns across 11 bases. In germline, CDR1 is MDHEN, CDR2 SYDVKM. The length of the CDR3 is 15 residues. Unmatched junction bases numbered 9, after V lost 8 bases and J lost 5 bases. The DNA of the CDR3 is TGTGCCAGCGGGTCTAGCGGGAGGTTGATAGATACGCAGTATTTT. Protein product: CASGSSGRLIDTQYF.

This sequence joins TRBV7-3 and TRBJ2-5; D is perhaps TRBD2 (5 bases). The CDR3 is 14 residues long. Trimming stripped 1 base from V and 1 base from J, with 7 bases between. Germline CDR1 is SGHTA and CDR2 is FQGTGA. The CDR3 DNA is TGTGCCAGCAGCTTAAGAGGGCTCCAAGAGACCCAGTACTTC. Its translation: CASSLRGLQETQYF.

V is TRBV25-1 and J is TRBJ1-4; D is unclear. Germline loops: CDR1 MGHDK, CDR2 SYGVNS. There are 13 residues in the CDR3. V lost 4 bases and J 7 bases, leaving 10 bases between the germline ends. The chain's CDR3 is CASSGDTFEKLFF. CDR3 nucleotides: TGTGCCAGCAGTGGCGACACGTTTGAAAAACTGTTTTTT.

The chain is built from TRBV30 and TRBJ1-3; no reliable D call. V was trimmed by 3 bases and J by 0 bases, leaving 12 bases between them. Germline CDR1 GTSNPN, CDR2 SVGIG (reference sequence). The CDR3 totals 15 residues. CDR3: CAWSPGPISGNTIYF. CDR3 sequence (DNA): TGTGCCTGGAGCCCGGGTCCAATCTCTGGAAACACCATATATTTT.

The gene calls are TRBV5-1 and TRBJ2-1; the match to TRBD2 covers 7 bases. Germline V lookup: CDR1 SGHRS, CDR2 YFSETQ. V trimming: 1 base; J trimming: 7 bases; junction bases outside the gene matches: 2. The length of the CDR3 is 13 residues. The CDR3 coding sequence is TGCGCCAGCAGCTTGACTAGCGAAAATGAGCAGTTCTTC. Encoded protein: CASSLTSENEQFF.

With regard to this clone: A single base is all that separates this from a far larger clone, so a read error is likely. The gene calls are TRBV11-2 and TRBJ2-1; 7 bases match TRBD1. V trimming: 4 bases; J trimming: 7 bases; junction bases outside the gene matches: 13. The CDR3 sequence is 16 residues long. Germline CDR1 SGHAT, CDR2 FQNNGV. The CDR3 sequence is CASSWTETGSSNEQFF. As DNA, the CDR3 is TGTGCCAGCAGCTGGACCGAGACAGGGAGTTCTAATGAGCAGTTCTTC.

The CDR3 bases are TGTGCCAGCAGCTTGGGAGGGGCTGAAGATACGCAGTATTTT. Translation: CASSLGGAEDTQYF. The V call is TRBV5-4, the J call TRBJ2-3; perhaps D is TRBD1 or TRBD2 (5 bases each). The CDR3 runs to 14 residues. V lost 0 bases, J lost 5 bases, and 10 bases lay in between. Germline CDR1 and CDR2: SGHNT and YYREEE (reference sequence).

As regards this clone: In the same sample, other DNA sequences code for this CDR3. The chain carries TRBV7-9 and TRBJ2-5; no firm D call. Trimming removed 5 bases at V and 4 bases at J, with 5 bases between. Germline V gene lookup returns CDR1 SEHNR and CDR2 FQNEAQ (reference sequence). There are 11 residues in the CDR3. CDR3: CASSERETQYF. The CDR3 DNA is TGTGCCAGCAGCGAAAGAGAGACCCAGTACTTC.

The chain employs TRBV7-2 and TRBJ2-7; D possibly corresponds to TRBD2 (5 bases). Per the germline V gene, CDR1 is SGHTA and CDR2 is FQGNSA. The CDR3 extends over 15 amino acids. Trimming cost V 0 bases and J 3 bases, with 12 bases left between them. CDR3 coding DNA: TGTGCCAGCAGCTTAGCGTGGCGGGTGGGCTACGAGCAGTACTTC. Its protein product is CASSLAWRVGYEQYF.

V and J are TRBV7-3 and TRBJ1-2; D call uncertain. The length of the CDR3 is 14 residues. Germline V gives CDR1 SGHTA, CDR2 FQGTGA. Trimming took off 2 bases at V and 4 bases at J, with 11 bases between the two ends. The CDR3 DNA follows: TGTGCCAGCAGCTTAGACCGAAACGGCTATGGCTACACCTTC. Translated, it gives CASSLDRNGYGYTF.

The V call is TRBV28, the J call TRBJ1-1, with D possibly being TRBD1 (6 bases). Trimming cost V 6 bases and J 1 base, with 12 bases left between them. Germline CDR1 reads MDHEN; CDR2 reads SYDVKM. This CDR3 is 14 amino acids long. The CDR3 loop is CASRPPDRNTEAFF. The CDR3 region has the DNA TGTGCCAGCAGACCGCCGGACAGGAACACTGAAGCTTTCTTT.

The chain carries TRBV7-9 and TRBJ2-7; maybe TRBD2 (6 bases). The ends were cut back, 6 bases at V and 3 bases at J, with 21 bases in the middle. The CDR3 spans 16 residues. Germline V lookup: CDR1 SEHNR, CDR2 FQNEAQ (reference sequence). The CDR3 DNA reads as TGTGCCAGCAGTCCTCAAGGCCAGGGACTCGTCTACGAGCAGTACTTC. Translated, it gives CASSPQGQGLVYEQYF.

The CDR3 reads CASSFTSSYEQYF. DNA of the CDR3: TGTGCCAGCAGCTTTACCAGCTCCTACGAGCAGTACTTC. The rearrangement joins TRBV7-2 to TRBJ2-7; D is unresolved. Germline V gives CDR1 SGHTA, CDR2 FQGNSA. The CDR3 loop spans 13 amino acids. V was pared by 3 bases and J by 0 bases, with 6 bases between.

DNA for the CDR3: TGTGCCAGCAGTTTATGGGGACAGGGTTGGAATGAGCAGTTCTTC. This translates into CASSLWGQGWNEQFF. The chain employs TRBV27 and TRBJ2-1, with 9 positions matching TRBD1. CDR3 length: 15 residues. Losses at the gene ends were 1 base for V and 7 bases for J; bases not matched to a gene: 5. Germline assignment: CDR1 MNHEY and CDR2 SMNVEV (reference sequence).

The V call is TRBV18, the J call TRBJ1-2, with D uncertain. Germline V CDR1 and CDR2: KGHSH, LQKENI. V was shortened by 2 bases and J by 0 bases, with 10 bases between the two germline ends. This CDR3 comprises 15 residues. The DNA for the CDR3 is TGTGCCAGCTCACCAAGCAGGAACTCTAACTATGGCTACACCTTC. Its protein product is CASSPSRNSNYGYTF. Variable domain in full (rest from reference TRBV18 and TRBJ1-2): NAGVMQNPRHLVRRRGQEARLRCSPMKGHSHVYWYRQLPEEGLKFMVYLQKENIIDESGMPKERFSAEFPKEGPSILRIQQVVRGDSAAYFCASSPSRNSNYGYTFGSGTRLTVV.

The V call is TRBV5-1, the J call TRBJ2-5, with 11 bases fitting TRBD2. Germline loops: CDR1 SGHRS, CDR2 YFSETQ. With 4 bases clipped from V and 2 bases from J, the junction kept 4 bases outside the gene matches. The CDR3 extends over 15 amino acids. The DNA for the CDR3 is TGCGCCAGCAGCAATCGACTAGCGGGGCAAGAGACCCAGTACTTC. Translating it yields CASSNRLAGQETQYF.